These 8 T cell receptor beta chains originate from one sample sequenced in a study of control samples from healthy donors and cancer patients. Sequenced by immunoSEQ multiplex PCR; TCRdb stores in-frame clones only, minus some. This table has around 200,000 clones, 90% to 95% appearing once. The specimen was blood. The receptors were gathered from a woman aged 25 to 39 in good health.

The chain couples TRBV27 to TRBJ2-1; D might be TRBD1 (5 bases). The germline gives CDR1 MNHEY, CDR2 SMNVEV (reference sequence). The CDR3 has 16 amino acids. Deletions cut 3 bases from V and 4 bases from J, with 16 bases between. The CDR3 DNA follows: TGTGCCAGCAGTTTCCGTGGGGCGCCCCATTACAATGAGCAGTTCTTC. This encodes CASSFRGAPHYNEQFF.

As concerns this clone: Other DNA sequences in this sample translate to the same CDR3. The gene calls are TRBV18 and TRBJ2-5; no clear D gene. Looked up from germline, CDR1 is KGHSH and CDR2 is LQKENI. V was cut by 2 bases and J by 1 base, with 2 bases left in between. The CDR3 totals 12 residues. The CDR3 DNA follows: TGTGCCAGCTCACCAGCCCAAGAGACCCAGTACTTC. It is translated as CASSPAQETQYF.

The chain joins TRBV4-1 to TRBJ1-3; D unclear. This CDR3 contains 12 residues. The ends were cut back, 1 base at V and 9 bases at J, with 7 bases in the middle. Looked up from germline, CDR1 is MGHRA and CDR2 is YSYEKL. The CDR3 region is CASSQGGSTIYF. The CDR3 DNA reads as TGCGCCAGCAGCCAAGGCGGGAGCACCATATATTTT.

Details on this clone: A read error may account for a junction end that differs from germline. The V call is TRBV7-7, the J call TRBJ2-1; 8 bases line up with TRBD2. Germline assignment: CDR1 SSHAT and CDR2 FNYEAQ (reference sequence). The CDR3 covers 15 residues. Here the CDR3 DNA reads TGTGCTAGCAGCTTAAGACGGGAGGGCTACAATGAGCAGTTCTTC. Translating gives CASSLRREGYNEQFF. Full variable domain (missing parts from reference TRBV7-7 and TRBJ2-1): GAGVSQSPRYKVTKRGQDVTLRCDPISSHATLYWYQQALGQGPEFLTYFNYEAQPDKSGLPSDRFSAERPEGSISTLTIQRTEQRDSAMYRCASSLRREGYNEQFFGPGTRLTVL.

This chain links TRBV5-5 with TRBJ1-3; D is unresolved. The CDR3 spans 16 residues. CDR1 is SGHKS and CDR2 is YYEKEE in the germline V gene (reference sequence). V was cut by 0 bases and J by 0 bases, with 10 bases left in between. CDR3: CASSLALGPSGNTIYF. The CDR3 DNA follows: TGTGCCAGCAGCTTGGCCTTAGGGCCCTCTGGAAACACCATATATTTT.

This rearrangement joins TRBV7-8 to TRBJ1-5; D may be TRBD1 (5 bases). Germline loops: CDR1 SGHVS, CDR2 FQNEAQ. Trimming took 0 bases from V and 6 from J, leaving 15 bases between them. The CDR3 consists of 16 residues. The CDR3 protein is CASSLAGQVGGQPQHF. In DNA, the CDR3 is TGTGCCAGCAGCTTAGCGGGGCAGGTCGGTGGTCAGCCCCAGCATTTT.

In the case of this clone: The sample carries other DNA sequences with the same CDR3. The chain has TRBV18 and TRBJ1-1; D is perhaps TRBD1 (6 bases). The V gene's germline CDR1 is KGHSH and CDR2 LQKENI. V was trimmed by 3 bases and J by 0 bases, leaving 8 bases between them. The CDR3 totals 14 residues. DNA of the CDR3: TGTGCCAGCTCACCGACAGGCGTGAACACTGAAGCTTTCTTT. The encoded protein is CASSPTGVNTEAFF.

The chain has TRBV7-3 and TRBJ2-1; 7 bases are shared with TRBD1. CDR3 length: 13 amino acids. Losses at the gene ends were 4 bases for V and 4 bases for J; bases not matched to a gene: 1. CDR1 is SGHTA, CDR2 FQGTGA, per germline. The CDR3 loop reads CASSWDRYNEQFF. As DNA, the CDR3 is TGTGCCAGCAGCTGGGACAGATACAATGAGCAGTTCTTC.